Sequencing of this T cell receptor (beta chain) was carried out in a study of blood T cell repertoires in COVID-19. At the level of the study: The analysed material was cDNA or gDNA that came from T cells, B-cell-depleted T cells, or PBMCs.

The protocol was immunoSEQ multiplex PCR, while the TCRdb copy is restricted to in-frame clones and leaves out a portion. Here the sample spans a few hundred thousand clones, 86% being singletons. The germline gives CDR1 SEHNR, CDR2 FQNEAQ (reference sequence). The CDR3 contains 15 residues. Trimming shortened V by 1 base and J by 3 bases, and 9 bases separated the two germline ends. This TCR came from a man of 80 years or more with acute or convalescent COVID-19. J is TRBJ1-4 and V is TRBV7-9, with D perhaps TRBD1 (6 bases). Sequencing was performed on peripheral blood. CDR3: CASSLEGVANEKLFF. CDR3 DNA sequence: TGTGCCAGCAGCTTAGAGGGGGTGGCTAATGAAAAACTGTTTTTT.